This T cell receptor beta chain originates from a study of cytomegalovirus exposure and HLA in healthy donors. This CDR3 spans 15 amino acids. Trimming stripped 3 bases from V and 6 bases from J, with 17 bases between. Looked up from germline, CDR1 is SNHLY and CDR2 is FYNNEI. PCR used 60 Vbeta primers and 13 Jbeta primers. The repertoire was sequenced with immunoSEQ multiplex PCR; TCRdb's copy has only in-frame clones and lacks some. The sample gives more than 150,000 clones, approximately 82% of which show up once; approximately 1.2% is in the top ten. The TCR was taken from a girl aged 2-10 years in good health and CMV-seropositive. This chain links TRBV2 with TRBJ1-2, with D perhaps matching TRBD1 (5 bases). Sample: PBMCs. This CDR3 is CASSDMQGQYNGYTF. In DNA form, the CDR3 reads TGTGCCAGCAGTGATATGCAGGGTCAGTACAATGGCTACACCTTC. Complete variable domain (other parts from reference TRBV2 and TRBJ1-2): EPEVTQTPSHQVTQMGQEVILRCVPISNHLYFYWYRQILGQKVEFLVSFYNNEISEKSEIFDDQFSVERPDGSNFTLKIRSTKLEDSAMYFCASSDMQGQYNGYTFGSGTRLTVV.